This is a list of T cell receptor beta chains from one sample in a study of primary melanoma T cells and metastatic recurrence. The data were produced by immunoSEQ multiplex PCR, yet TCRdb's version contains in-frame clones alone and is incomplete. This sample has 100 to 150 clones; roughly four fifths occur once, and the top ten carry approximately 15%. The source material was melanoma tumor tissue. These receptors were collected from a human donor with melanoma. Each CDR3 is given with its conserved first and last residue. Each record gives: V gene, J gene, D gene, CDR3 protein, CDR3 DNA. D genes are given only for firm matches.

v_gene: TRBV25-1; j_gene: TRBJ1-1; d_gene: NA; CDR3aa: CASSGDFRGEAFF; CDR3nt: TGTGCCAGCAGTGGGGACTTCAGGGGTGAAGCTTTCTTT